A single sample gave rise to the 3 T cell receptor beta chains below, sequenced in a study of blood T cell repertoires in COVID-19 (dated by TCRdb to the early 2020s). The library relied on the immunoSEQ multiplex PCR assay. Imported from immuneACCESS, the table was reduced by TCRdb to in-frame sequences with V and J called. These copies leave out some clones; in studies compared against another copy, an unresolved V gene accounts for under half, and the cause of the remainder is not known. The sample has roughly 70,000 clones on record, approximately 92% of them singletons. The ten largest clones represent approximately 9% of the sample. The sequencing input was peripheral blood. The receptors derive from a man older than 75 with acute or convalescent COVID-19.

V gene TRBV30 combines with J gene TRBJ2-7, with D perhaps TRBD1 (6 bases). The germline V and J ends were trimmed by 3 bases and 6 bases, with 15 bases remaining between them. CDR1 and CDR2 (germline): GTSNPN, SVGIG (reference sequence). The CDR3 runs 13 residues. CDR3 in amino acids: CAWSPYRVSEQYF. CDR3 nucleotide sequence: TGTGCCTGGAGCCCTTACAGGGTGAGCGAGCAGTACTTC.

The V call is TRBV6-6, the J call TRBJ1-1; D gene unclear. V lost 5 bases, J lost 0 bases, and 10 bases lay in between. The V gene's germline CDR1 is MNHNY and CDR2 SVGAGI (reference sequence). There are 14 residues in the CDR3. CDR3 amino acids: CASSPQIMNTEAFF. In DNA form, the CDR3 reads TGTGCCAGCAGTCCACAGATAATGAACACTGAAGCTTTCTTT.

The table lists this clone with a count of one. The chain uses TRBV28 and TRBJ2-6; perhaps TRBD1 as D (7 bases). CDR3 length equals 14 residues. V was clipped by 8 bases and J by 2 bases, with 10 bases between them. Germline CDR1 MDHEN, CDR2 SYDVKM. The CDR3 nucleotides read TGTGCCAGCGGAGGGGGCGCTGGGGCCAACGTCCTGACTTTC. As protein: CASGGGAGANVLTF. Full variable domain (rest looked up from reference TRBV28 and TRBJ2-6): DVKVTQSSRYLVKRTGEKVFLECVQDMDHENMFWYRQDPGLGLRLIYFSYDVKMKEKGDIPEGYSVSREKKERFSLILESASTNQTSMYLCASGGGAGANVLTFGAGSRLTVL.